The text below deals with one T cell receptor beta chain. The data are from a study of blood T cell repertoires in COVID-19. As for the study in general: The cDNA or gDNA used as material had been derived from T cells, B-cell-depleted T cells, or PBMCs.

V dropped 5 bases and J dropped 0 bases, with 11 bases sitting between them. Germline V gives CDR1 MDHEN, CDR2 SYDVKM. The CDR3 covers 15 residues. Sequencing used immunoSEQ multiplex PCR; TCRdb keeps in-frame clones, though not all of them. The sample includes about 150,000 clones, roughly 82% of them seen just once. The J gene is TRBJ1-5, the V gene TRBV28; no definite D call. The sample taken for sequencing was peripheral blood. The clonotype originates from a man between 70 and 80 years old with acute or convalescent COVID-19. The CDR3: CASSPGVSSNQPQHF. As DNA, the CDR3 is TGTGCCAGCAGTCCTGGAGTGAGTAGCAATCAGCCCCAGCATTTT.